The clone carrying this T cell receptor beta chain was seen once. Its antigen is unidentified. The sample originates from a study of cytomegalovirus exposure and HLA in healthy donors. General study results and limits: It was 150 to 200 TCR beta chains that were listed as cytomegalovirus-associated.

The primer mix had 60 Vbeta and 13 Jbeta primers. Sequencing used immunoSEQ multiplex PCR; TCRdb keeps in-frame clones, though not all of them. Of some 190,000 clones in the sample, 81% were seen once. This TCR derives from a man aged 35 to 55 in good health and CMV-seropositive. Sequenced input: PBMCs.

This CDR3 reads CASLPGGASPMPQHF. In DNA form, the CDR3 reads TGTGCCAGCCTCCCCGGTGGGGCGAGCCCGATGCCCCAGCATTTT. The chain uses TRBV28 and TRBJ1-5; maybe TRBD1 (5 bases). Trimming removed 8 bases from V and 9 bases from J, with 23 bases in between. The germline V gene has CDR1 MDHEN and CDR2 SYDVKM. The CDR3 totals 15 residues.